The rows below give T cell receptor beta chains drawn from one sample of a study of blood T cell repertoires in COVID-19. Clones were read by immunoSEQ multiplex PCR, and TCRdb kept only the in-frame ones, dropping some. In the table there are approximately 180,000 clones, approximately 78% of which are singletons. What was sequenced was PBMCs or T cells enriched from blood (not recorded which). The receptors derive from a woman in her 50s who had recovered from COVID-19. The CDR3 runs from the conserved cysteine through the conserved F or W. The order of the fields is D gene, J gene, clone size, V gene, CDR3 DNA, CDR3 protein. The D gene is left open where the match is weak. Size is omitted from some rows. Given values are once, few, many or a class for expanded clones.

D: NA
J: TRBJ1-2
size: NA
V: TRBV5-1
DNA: TGCGCCAGCAGCCCGAGGGACTATGGCTACACCTTC
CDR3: CASSPRDYGYTF

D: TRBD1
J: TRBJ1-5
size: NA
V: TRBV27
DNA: TGTGCCAGCAGCGGGGACAGATTACAGCCCCAGCATTTT
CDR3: CASSGDRLQPQHF

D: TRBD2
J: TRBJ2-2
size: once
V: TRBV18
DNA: TGTGCCAGCTCACTAGGGACTAGCGGGAGCCGCACCGGGGAGCTGTTTTTT
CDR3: CASSLGTSGSRTGELFF

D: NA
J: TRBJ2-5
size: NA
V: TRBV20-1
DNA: TGCAGTGCTCAGGGGGAGACCCAGTACTTC
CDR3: CSAQGETQYF

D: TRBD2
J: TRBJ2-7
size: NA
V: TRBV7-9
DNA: TGTGCCAGCACCAAACGGGGGGGGGTCTCCTACGAGCAGTACTTC
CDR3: CASTKRGGVSYEQYF

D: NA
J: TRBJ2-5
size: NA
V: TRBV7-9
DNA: TGTGCCAGCAGCGGTAATCTAGGCTCAGAGACCCAGTACTTC
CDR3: CASSGNLGSETQYF

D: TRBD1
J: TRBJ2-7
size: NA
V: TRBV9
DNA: TGTGCCAGCAGCCCCCAGGGGGCACTCTACGAGCAGTACTTC
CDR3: CASSPQGALYEQYF

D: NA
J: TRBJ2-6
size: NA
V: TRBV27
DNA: TGTGCCAGCAGCCCTTCCTCCGTCTCTGGGGCCAACGTCCTGACTTTC
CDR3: CASSPSSVSGANVLTF

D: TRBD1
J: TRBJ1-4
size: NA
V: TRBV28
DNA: TGTGCCGCTCGGACAGGGACGGTTGAAAAACTGTTTTTT
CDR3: CAARTGTVEKLFF

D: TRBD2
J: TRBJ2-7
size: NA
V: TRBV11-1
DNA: TGTGCCAGCAGGAAGACTAGCGGGAGGGACGAGCAGTACTTC
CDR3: CASRKTSGRDEQYF

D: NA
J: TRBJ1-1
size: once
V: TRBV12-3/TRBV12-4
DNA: TGTGCCAGCACCCTCTTCAGGGGCACTGAAGCTTTCTTT
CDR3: CASTLFRGTEAFF

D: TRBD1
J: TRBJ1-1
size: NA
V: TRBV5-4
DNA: TGTGCCAGCAGCTCCGGACAGGGGGGGACTGAAGCTTTCTTT
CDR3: CASSSGQGGTEAFF